This T cell receptor beta chain was found in a study of T cell responses to AZD1222 COVID-19 vaccine (TCRdb year 2021). For the wider study: TCR sequencing covered over 230 trial participants: nearly 210 given two doses of AZD1222 and 26 given two doses of MenACWY control vaccine. Trial participants were enrolled into age subgroups of 18-55, 56-69 and 70-plus years, which contained about 160, 30 and 59 TCR-sequenced participants, respectively.

From cysteine to phenylalanine, the CDR3 is 16 amino acids long. The only DNA kept is the CDR3, 48 bases in frame from the first base. CDR1 and CDR2 were assigned from the germline V gene as SGDLS and YYNGEE. V lost 0 bases and J lost 6 bases, and the count of bases not matched to a germline gene is 4. A remark on this clone: The antigen it recognizes is unknown. Nothing much larger sits one base from this clone, and base qualities are not available.

The CDR3 regions of human TCRbeta chains were analyzed by immunosequencing. Under the source paper's analysis protocol: TCRs in the repertoires were compared against a reference library of SARS-CoV-2-specific TCRs that had been generated with the MIRA antigen-specificity platform. Breadth was defined as the fraction of unique TCRs that were SARS-CoV-2-associated, and depth was defined as the fraction of total T cells that were SARS-CoV-2-associated. Using the MIRA data, each spike-specific TCR was assigned both to the spike region to which the TCR was reactive and to a CD4 or CD8 class. Log10-transformed breadth and depth values were compared by one-way ANOVA with Sidak's multiple comparisons tests. What TCRdb holds here is the immuneACCESS table cut down to in-frame rearrangements. Part of the clones is not present; checked against another copy, under half of the missing clones reflect an unresolved V gene, and the others are unexplained. For V, J and clone size, that table is used; D and trimming come from the DNA. The sample has approximately 84,000 clones on record, approximately 83% of them singletons. Jointly, the top ten make up 10% of the sample.

The research as a whole found: The 56-69-year group was small, and its depth increase did not reach significance, likely because of low power. After two AZD1222 doses, spike-specific TCR breadth and depth were significantly higher than at day 0 and than in MenACWY recipients. The whole spike protein was spanned by vaccine-associated CD4 TCRs, and dominant responses were seen in regions 160-218 and 743-854. Participants were mostly white British, with more females than males. The authors suggested clonal diversity may have been underestimated. Because no samples from the day 14 peak response were available, repertoires could be characterized only after the peak T cell response. Nearly half of unique spike-specific TCRs reportedly recognized epitopes outside regions mutated in the B.1.351 and B.1.1.7 variants. Only 5 to 7 AZD1222 recipients were SARS-CoV-2 seropositive at baseline, limiting conclusions about previously exposed vaccinees.

Explained via the paper, the time point label denotes: about 28 days (+/-7) after the second vaccine dose. AZD1222 recipients whose second dose came at about 4 weeks and those whose second dose came at about 12 weeks were combined into one group, since spike-specific TCR depth and breadth did not differ between the two schedules. The vaccinee samples were drawn from two UK trials, COV001 and COV002, one of which was a single-blind randomized controlled phase 2/3 trial testing AZD1222 (ChAdOx1 nCoV-19) in healthy adults. For TCRbeta chain sequencing, PBMC samples were collected from trial participants at day 0 and at day 28 after the second dose.

In this chain, TRBV9 is recombined with TRBJ2-1; the central 12 bases match TRBD2. The sequenced sample was peripheral blood, obtained 28 days after the second AZD1222 dose. The TCR originated in an adult who received the AZD1222 COVID-19 vaccine. The nucleotides read TGTGCCAGCAGCGTAGTGTCTAGCGGGGGGGGCAATGAGCAGTTCTTC. It is translated as CASSVVSSGGGNEQFF.